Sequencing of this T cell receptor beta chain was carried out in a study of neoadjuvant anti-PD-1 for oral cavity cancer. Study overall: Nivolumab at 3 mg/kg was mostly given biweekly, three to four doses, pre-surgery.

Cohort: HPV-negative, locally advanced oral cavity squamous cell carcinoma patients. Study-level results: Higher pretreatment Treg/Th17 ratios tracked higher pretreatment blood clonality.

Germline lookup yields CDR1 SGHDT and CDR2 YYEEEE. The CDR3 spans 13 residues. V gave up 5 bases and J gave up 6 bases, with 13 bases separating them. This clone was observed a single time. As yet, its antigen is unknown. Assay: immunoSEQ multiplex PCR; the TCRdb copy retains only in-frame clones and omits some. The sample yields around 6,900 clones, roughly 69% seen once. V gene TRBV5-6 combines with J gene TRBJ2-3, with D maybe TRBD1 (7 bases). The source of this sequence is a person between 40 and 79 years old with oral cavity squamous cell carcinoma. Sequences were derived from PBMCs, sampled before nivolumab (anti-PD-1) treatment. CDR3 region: CASRRRGQDTQYF. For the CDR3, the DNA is TGTGCCAGCAGACGGAGGGGGCAGGATACGCAGTATTTT.